A selection of T cell receptor beta chains follows, all from one sample in a study of blood T cells in healthy people across ages. TCRdb called the 5' RACE reads again in MiXCR, with one record for every CDR3 protein. The sample holds hundreds of thousands of distinct CDR3 sequences, around 38% seen once. The sample was blood. These receptors were obtained from a man older than 75 in good health. CDR3s include the opening cysteine and the closing phenylalanine or tryptophan. The order of the fields is clone size, V gene, J gene, D gene, CDR3 protein, CDR3 DNA. The D gene is left open where the match is weak. Clone size is given for some rows only: seen once, a few or many times, or a class if the clone is expanded.

-	TRBV29-1	TRBJ2-3	-	CSVDGPSTDTQYF	TGCAGCGTTGATGGACCCAGCACAGATACGCAGTATTTT
-	TRBV5-1	TRBJ2-7	TRBD2	CASSRRGGEGREQYF	TGCGCCAGCAGCCGGCGGGGCGGGGAGGGCCGCGAGCAGTACTTC
-	TRBV6-2/TRBV6-3	TRBJ1-5	-	CASSSDGNQPRHF	TGTGCCAGCAGCTCCGACGGGAATCAGCCCCGGCATTTT
-	TRBV11-2	TRBJ2-1	-	CASSLLREPSYNEQFF	TGTGCCAGCAGCTTATTGCGGGAACCCTCCTACAATGAGCAGTTCTTC
-	TRBV6-1	TRBJ2-1	TRBD1	CASIPGTGGDFHEQFF	TGTGCCAGCATTCCCGGGACAGGGGGTGATTTCCATGAGCAGTTCTTC
-	TRBV6-5	TRBJ2-3	TRBD1	CASRPGQPKFTQYF	TGTGCCAGCCGGCCGGGACAGCCTAAGTTTACGCAGTATTTT
-	TRBV3-1	TRBJ2-3	-	CASEQGGGADTQYF	TGTGCCAGCGAACAGGGCGGGGGAGCAGATACGCAGTATTTT
few	TRBV6-1	TRBJ2-7	-	CASSESEVGSYEQYF	TGTGCCAGCAGTGAATCCGAGGTCGGCTCCTACGAGCAGTACTTC
-	TRBV9	TRBJ1-2	-	CASSVAGGPYGYTF	TGTGCCAGCAGCGTAGCCGGGGGGCCCTATGGCTACACCTTC
-	TRBV19	TRBJ2-2	-	CASTNRRAWAGELFF	TGTGCCAGTACAAACCGGAGGGCCTGGGCCGGGGAGCTGTTTTTT
-	TRBV27	TRBJ2-1	-	CASSDRGLSYNEQFF	TGTGCCAGCAGTGACAGAGGGCTCTCCTACAATGAGCAGTTCTTC
-	TRBV7-3	TRBJ2-2	-	CASSSSALNTGELFF	TGTGCCAGCAGCTCCTCCGCCCTGAACACCGGGGAGCTGTTTTTT
-	TRBV15	TRBJ2-7	-	CATSRDRDRSYEQYF	TGTGCCACCAGCAGAGATCGGGACCGATCCTACGAGCAGTACTTC
many	TRBV4-2	TRBJ2-4	-	CASSLEVRDSYTAKNIQYF	TGTGCCAGCAGCCTGGAGGTACGGGACTCATACACAGCCAAAAACATTCAGTACTTC
-	TRBV20-1	TRBJ1-1	TRBD1	CSARDGAGGAGTEAFF	TGCAGTGCTAGAGATGGGGCAGGGGGCGCGGGCACTGAAGCTTTCTTT
-	TRBV19	TRBJ2-5	TRBD2	CASGRLAVSSYNEQYF	TGTGCCAGTGGGAGACTAGCGGTTAGCTCCTACAATGAGCAGTACTTC
-	TRBV7-2	TRBJ2-1	TRBD1	CASSLDRSNEQFF	TGTGCCAGCAGCCTGGACAGGAGCAATGAGCAGTTCTTC
-	TRBV6-1	TRBJ2-7	-	CASRRQETYEQYF	TGTGCCAGCCGACGACAGGAAACCTACGAGCAGTACTTC
-	TRBV7-2	TRBJ1-5	-	CASSAGQNQPQHF	TGTGCCAGCAGCGCCGGACAGAATCAGCCCCAGCATTTT
few	TRBV7-9	TRBJ2-3	TRBD1	CASRRGGDTDTQYF	TGTGCCAGCAGGAGAGGGGGCGACACAGATACGCAGTATTTT
few	TRBV7-9	TRBJ1-1	-	CASRKGEWTEAFF	TGTGCCAGCAGAAAAGGGGAGTGGACTGAAGCTTTCTTT
-	TRBV5-1	TRBJ2-7	TRBD2	CASSLASTSGTYEQYF	TGCGCCAGCAGCTTGGCCTCTACTAGCGGCACCTACGAGCAGTACTTC
-	TRBV7-8	TRBJ2-1	-	CASSFSPTGYNEQFF	TGTGCCAGCAGCTTTTCCCCAACGGGTTACAATGAGCAGTTCTTC
many	TRBV20-1	TRBJ2-1	TRBD2	CSARDGTPGGEQFF	TGCAGTGCTAGAGACGGGACGCCGGGGGGTGAGCAGTTCTTC
-	TRBV3-1	TRBJ2-2	TRBD2	CASSQEGGLAGDTGELFF	TGTGCCAGCAGCCAAGAAGGGGGACTAGCGGGAGACACCGGGGAGCTGTTTTTT
-	TRBV29-1	TRBJ2-2	-	CSAGYQGNTGELFF	TGCAGCGCTGGCTATCAGGGGAACACCGGGGAGCTGTTTTTT
-	TRBV20-1	TRBJ1-6	-	CSARDGQGIYSPLHF	TGCAGTGCTAGAGATGGGCAGGGAATCTATTCACCCCTCCACTTT
few	TRBV9	TRBJ2-3	-	CASSVGKGDTQYF	TGTGCCAGCAGCGTAGGAAAAGGAGATACGCAGTATTTT
-	TRBV6-2/TRBV6-3	TRBJ1-2	TRBD1	CASKTNRDSYGYTF	TGTGCCAGCAAAACTAACCGGGACAGCTATGGCTACACCTTC
-	TRBV4-3	TRBJ2-7	-	CASSLRRIPPYEQYF	TGCGCCAGCAGCCTACGGAGAATCCCCCCCTACGAGCAGTACTTC
few	TRBV27	TRBJ1-6	TRBD1	CASSTAGQGGAPLHF	TGTGCCAGCAGTACGGCGGGACAGGGAGGTGCACCCCTCCACTTT
many	TRBV7-2	TRBJ2-7	-	CASSLGLGSSYEQYF	TGTGCCAGCAGCTTAGGGCTAGGATCCTCCTACGAGCAGTACTTC
few	TRBV3-1	TRBJ2-1	-	CASSQARRGEQFF	TGTGCCAGCAGCCAAGCGCGACGGGGTGAGCAGTTCTTC
many	TRBV20-1	TRBJ2-3	TRBD2	CSAGRGSTDTQYF	TGCAGTGCGGGGCGGGGGTCCACAGATACGCAGTATTTT
few	TRBV2	TRBJ2-7	-	CASSEQGYSSYEQYF	TGTGCCAGCAGTGAGCAGGGGTATAGCTCCTACGAGCAGTACTTC
-	TRBV6-2/TRBV6-3	TRBJ2-1	TRBD2	CASSYPIAGSYNEQFF	TGTGCCAGCAGTTACCCTATAGCGGGCTCCTACAATGAGCAGTTCTTC
-	TRBV4-3	TRBJ2-1	TRBD1	CASSRADRDDEQFF	TGCGCCAGCAGCCGAGCGGACAGGGACGATGAGCAGTTCTTC
-	TRBV11-3	TRBJ2-5	-	CASSLRDKPQYF	TGTGCCAGCAGCCTCAGGGACAAGCCCCAGTACTTC
-	TRBV20-1	TRBJ2-7	TRBD2	CSASGWSSGSYEQYF	TGCAGTGCTAGTGGTTGGTCTAGCGGATCCTACGAGCAGTACTTC
-	TRBV6-2/TRBV6-3	TRBJ2-5	-	CANRSGYEQYF	TGTGCCAACAGGTCCGGCTACGAACAGTACTTC
once	TRBV3-1	TRBJ2-6	-	CVSSQEGSSGANVLTF	TGTGTCAGCAGCCAAGAGGGGAGCTCTGGGGCCAACGTCCTGACTTTC
-	TRBV6-5	TRBJ2-1	-	CASSYPGMRTGEQFF	TGTGCCAGCAGTTATCCCGGAATGCGAACGGGGGAGCAGTTCTTC
-	TRBV3-1	TRBJ2-1	TRBD2	CASSQPSGGYSYNEQFF	TGTGCCAGCAGCCAGCCTAGCGGGGGATACTCCTACAATGAGCAGTTCTTC
-	TRBV16	TRBJ2-7	TRBD1	CASSPQGAGSSYEQYF	TGTGCCAGCAGCCCACAGGGGGCGGGGAGCTCCTACGAGCAGTACTTC
-	TRBV4-2	TRBJ1-6	-	CASSQAGRTYNSPLHF	TGTGCCAGCAGCCAAGCCGGACGGACTTATAATTCACCCCTCCACTTT
many	TRBV7-2	TRBJ1-2	-	CASSLGGNYGYTF	TGTGCCAGCAGCTTAGGAGGGAACTATGGCTACACCTTC
-	TRBV15	TRBJ2-3	-	CATSRGGTTDTQYF	TGTGCCACCAGCCGCGGGGGCACCACAGATACGCAGTATTTT
few	TRBV7-2	TRBJ2-5	TRBD2	CASSLTSGRGGQYF	TGTGCCAGCAGCTTAACTAGCGGGAGGGGGGGGCAGTACTTC
-	TRBV12-3/TRBV12-4	TRBJ2-3	TRBD1	CASSPRDRVRASTDMQYF	TGTGCTAGCAGTCCAAGGGACAGGGTGCGTGCTAGCACAGATATGCAGTATTTT
many	TRBV5-1	TRBJ1-2	TRBD1	CASSLAGQNYGYTF	TGTGCCAGCAGCTTGGCGGGACAGAACTATGGCTACACCTTC
-	TRBV25-1	TRBJ1-4	-	CASSDWGREGEKLFF	TGTGCCAGCAGTGACTGGGGCAGGGAGGGCGAAAAACTGTTTTTT
-	TRBV3-1	TRBJ2-5	TRBD1	CASTSQGRGRRETQYF	TGTGCCAGCACTAGTCAGGGCAGGGGGCGGAGGGAGACCCAGTACTTC
-	TRBV12-3/TRBV12-4	TRBJ1-5	-	CASSGTDYLLEPQHF	TGTGCCAGCAGTGGGACCGACTATTTGTTGGAGCCCCAGCATTTT
-	TRBV6-2/TRBV6-3	TRBJ2-4	-	CASSRQPWEQYF	TGTGCCAGCAGCCGACAGCCTTGGGAGCAGTACTTC
-	TRBV9	TRBJ2-2	-	CASSLDGELFF	TGTGCCAGCAGCCTAGACGGGGAGCTGTTTTTT
many	TRBV2	TRBJ2-2	-	CASSSTPVNTGELFF	TGTGCCAGCAGCTCGACTCCCGTCAACACCGGGGAGCTGTTTTTT
-	TRBV20-1	TRBJ1-2	-	CSASGYGYTF	TGCAGTGCTAGCGGTTATGGCTACACCTTC
-	TRBV20-1	TRBJ2-1	TRBD2	CSTLRGAINEQFF	TGCAGTACACTGCGGGGGGCCATCAATGAGCAGTTCTTC
-	TRBV20-1	TRBJ2-4	TRBD2	CSARALLAGSYIQYF	TGCAGTGCTAGAGCCCTCCTAGCGGGATCTTACATTCAGTACTTC
-	TRBV12-3/TRBV12-4	TRBJ2-3	TRBD2	CASRPLAGGFDTQYF	TGTGCCAGCAGGCCACTAGCGGGGGGTTTTGATACGCAGTATTTT